These 4 T cell receptor beta chains came from one sample sequenced in a study of CD8+CD57+ T cells in acquired aplastic anemia. Genomic DNA, the template, was used for profiling of the TCR beta VDJ and CDR3. Each CDR3 protein is one row after TCRdb ran MiXCR on the reads. Among around 180,000 distinct CDR3 sequences listed, 64% were seen once. Sequenced sample: sorted CD4+, CD8+, or CD8+CD57+ T cells (not recorded which) from PBMCs. Every receptor here comes from a human donor with severe aplastic anemia or a healthy control (not recorded which).

V gene TRBV20-1 combines with J gene TRBJ1-2; possibly TRBD1 for D (5 bases). The germline V and J ends were trimmed by 5 bases and 3 bases, with 13 bases remaining between them. CDR1 and CDR2 from the germline V gene are DFQATT and SNEGSKA (reference sequence). The CDR3 loop spans 13 amino acids. The DNA for the CDR3 is TGCAGTGCTGGGGGGGGGACGGACTATGGCTACACCTTC. This encodes CSAGGGTDYGYTF.

This clonotype showed up just a few times. This chain uses TRBV29-1 with TRBJ1-1, with D perhaps TRBD1 (5 bases). The CDR3 is 13 residues long. Trimming shortened V by 4 bases and J by 1 base, and 10 bases separated the two germline ends. Germline-derived CDR1 and CDR2 are SQVTM and ANQGSEA. This chain's CDR3 is CSVGGHRNTEAFF. The CDR3 DNA is TGCAGCGTTGGAGGACACAGGAACACTGAAGCTTTCTTT.

This clonotype was detected many times. This chain uses TRBV7-6 with TRBJ2-7; 7 positions agree with TRBD2. After removal of 1 base from V and 2 bases from J, the junction contained 11 bases not matched to a gene. The CDR3 length is 17 residues. The V gene's germline CDR1 is SGHVS and CDR2 FNYEAQ. The DNA of the CDR3 is TGTGCCAGCAGCTTAGGGTCGGGACTAAGGGGTACCTACGAGCAGTACTTC. Amino acid sequence: CASSLGSGLRGTYEQYF.

The chain links TRBV15 to TRBJ2-7; the match to TRBD1 covers 9 bases. Per the germline V gene, CDR1 is LNHNV and CDR2 is YYDKDF (reference sequence). The CDR3 runs 16 residues. V lost 0 bases and J lost 3; bases outside the gene matches: 6. CDR3: CATSRDRDRGIYEQYF. The CDR3 region has the DNA TGTGCCACCAGCAGAGACCGAGACAGGGGGATCTACGAGCAGTACTTC.